These 26 T cell receptor beta chains came from one sample sequenced in a study of cytomegalovirus exposure and HLA in healthy donors. 60 Vbeta and 13 Jbeta primers were used in PCR. Method: immunoSEQ multiplex PCR; TCRdb's copy keeps in-frame clones and lacks some. The sample holds around 110,000 clones, over 75% seen once. Input material: PBMCs. The receptors here all came from a man aged 60-69 years in good health and CMV-seronegative.

This rearrangement joins TRBV2 to TRBJ2-5, with D possibly TRBD2 on 6 matching bases. Germline-derived CDR1 and CDR2 are SNHLY and FYNNEI. The ends were cut back, 1 base at V and 0 bases at J, with 9 bases in the middle. CDR3 length: 15 amino acids. CDR3 sequence reads: CASSEEEGYQETQYF. CDR3 DNA: TGTGCCAGCAGTGAAGAGGAGGGATACCAAGAGACCCAGTACTTC.

The chain uses TRBV6-5 and TRBJ1-2, with D unresolved. With 7 bases removed from V and 6 bases from J, the gap between germline ends came to 18 bases. Germline-derived CDR1 and CDR2 are MNHEY and SVGAGI. This CDR3 comprises 14 residues. The CDR3 spells CASTLRDTVNGYTF. CDR3 coding DNA: TGTGCCAGCACCTTGAGAGACACGGTCAATGGCTACACCTTC.

This clone showed up just once. J is TRBJ1-1 and V is TRBV11-3, with D tentatively TRBD1 (6 bases). The germline CDR1 and CDR2 sequences are SGHNT and YENEEA. V was clipped by 4 bases and J by 6 bases, with 12 bases between them. This CDR3 is 13 amino acids long. The CDR3 DNA follows: TGTGCCAGCAGCTCCTATGGACAGTCTGAAGCTTTCTTT. The encoded protein is CASSSYGQSEAFF.

This clone appeared a single time. The chain is built from TRBV5-1 and TRBJ2-5; 8 nucleotides align to TRBD2. Trimming at V came to 4 bases and at J to 2 bases, leaving 7 bases not matched to a gene. The CDR3 runs to 15 residues. Germline V CDR1 and CDR2: SGHRS, YFSETQ. The CDR3 here is CASSDGRGGQETQYF. For the CDR3, the DNA is TGCGCCAGCAGCGACGGACGGGGGGGTCAAGAGACCCAGTACTTC.

The chain recombines TRBV6-6 with TRBJ1-2; TRBD1 matches 8 bases. In germline, CDR1 is MNHNY, CDR2 SVGAGI (reference sequence). V trimming: 7 bases; J trimming: 4 bases; junction bases outside the gene matches: 11. CDR3 size: 15 residues. DNA for the CDR3: TGTGCCAGCACCGAACCATACAGGGGGGGCTATGGCTACACCTTC. Translating gives CASTEPYRGGYGYTF.

In the case of this clone: Other DNA sequences within the sample encode an identical CDR3. The chain recombines TRBV5-1 with TRBJ1-5; tentatively, D is TRBD1 (6 bases). V gave up 4 bases and J gave up 5 bases, with 10 bases separating them. This CDR3 comprises 13 residues. In germline, CDR1 is SGHRS, CDR2 YFSETQ. The CDR3 DNA sequence: TGCGCCAGCAGCCTCAGGGGTGATCAGCCCCAGCATTTT. As protein: CASSLRGDQPQHF. Full variable domain (outside the CDR3, taken from reference TRBV5-1 and TRBJ1-5): KAGVTQTPRYLIKTRGQQVTLSCSPISGHRSVSWYQQTPGQGLQFLFEYFSETQRNKGNFPGRFSGRQFSNSRSEMNVSTLELGDSALYLCASSLRGDQPQHFGDGTRLSIL.

J is TRBJ1-6 and V is TRBV5-1; TRBD1 agrees at 8 bases. The CDR3 has 14 amino acids. V was pared by 4 bases and J by 9 bases, with 6 bases of the junction left unmatched. Germline V gives CDR1 SGHRS, CDR2 YFSETQ. The CDR3 region has the DNA TGCGCCAGCAGCCCGGACAGGGTAGGTTCACCCCTCCACTTT. This codes for CASSPDRVGSPLHF. The whole variable domain, filled in from reference TRBV5-1 and TRBJ1-6, reads KAGVTQTPRYLIKTRGQQVTLSCSPISGHRSVSWYQQTPGQGLQFLFEYFSETQRNKGNFPGRFSGRQFSNSRSEMNVSTLELGDSALYLCASSPDRVGSPLHFGNGTRLTVT.

The V and J genes are TRBV7-9 and TRBJ1-3; D is uncertain. The length of the CDR3 is 13 residues. The V and J ends lost 9 bases and 0 bases respectively, with 9 bases between them. CDR1 is SEHNR, CDR2 FQNEAQ, per germline (reference sequence). In DNA, the CDR3 is TGTGCCAGAACAGAATCCTCTGGAAACACCATATATTTT. Translated: CARTESSGNTIYF.

The V call is TRBV7-8, the J call TRBJ2-2; D perhaps matches TRBD1 (6 bases). Trimming pared 4 bases from V and 0 bases from J, leaving 12 bases between. CDR3 length: 16 amino acids. CDR1 and CDR2 (germline): SGHVS, FQNEAQ. The CDR3 here is CASSSTGLANTGELFF. CDR3 coding DNA: TGTGCCAGCAGCTCGACAGGTTTGGCGAACACCGGGGAGCTGTTTTTT.

This chain joins TRBV7-9 and TRBJ1-2; 7 bases map to TRBD1. This CDR3 contains 15 residues. The trim removed 3 bases at V and 4 bases at J, leaving 8 bases unmatched. CDR1 is SEHNR and CDR2 is FQNEAQ in the germline V gene (reference sequence). The CDR3 bases are TGTGCCAGCAGCTTTGAGACAGGGAAGTCCTATGGCTACACCTTC. Translated: CASSFETGKSYGYTF.

The chain couples TRBV2 to TRBJ1-6, with 9 bases that match TRBD1. This CDR3 contains 17 residues. The V segment lost 4 bases and the J segment 6 bases; nucleotides outside the gene matches: 10. Germline lookup yields CDR1 SNHLY and CDR2 FYNNEI. Here the CDR3 reads CASSALPTGGSNSPLHF. CDR3 in DNA: TGTGCCAGCAGTGCGTTACCGACAGGGGGAAGTAATTCACCCCTCCACTTT.

The rearrangement links TRBV30 to TRBJ2-2; 8 bases are a match to TRBD2. V was clipped by 3 bases and J by 4 bases; unmatched bases: 13. Germline CDR1 is GTSNPN and CDR2 is SVGIG (reference sequence). This CDR3 is 17 amino acids long. CDR3 protein: CAWRTGLRGGITGELFF. In DNA form, the CDR3 reads TGTGCCTGGAGGACCGGTTTACGGGGGGGGATCACCGGGGAGCTGTTTTTT.

This clone has just a few counts. Relative to the germline gene, one junction end is altered; a read error may explain this. The chain uses TRBV7-2 and TRBJ2-5, with D hard to call. The length of the CDR3 is 14 residues. The V gene's germline CDR1 is SGHTA and CDR2 FQGNSA. The CDR3 DNA is TGTGCCAGCAGCTTGACGGGTACTCAAGAGGCCCAGTACTTC. Its protein is CASSLTGTQEAQYF.

This chain uses TRBV7-9 with TRBJ1-5; D may be TRBD1 (5 bases). Trimming took 5 bases from V and 0 from J, leaving 17 bases between them. This CDR3 is 17 amino acids long. The germline V gene encodes CDR1 SEHNR and CDR2 FQNEAQ (reference sequence). CDR3 loop: CASSHPTGTYSNQPQHF. The CDR3 DNA reads TGTGCCAGCAGCCATCCAACTGGGACTTATAGCAATCAGCCCCAGCATTTT.

The rearrangement links TRBV27 to TRBJ1-5; 10 bases are a match to TRBD1. The CDR3 covers 16 residues. Germline V gene lookup returns CDR1 MNHEY and CDR2 SMNVEV (reference sequence). Losses at the gene ends were 6 bases for V and 3 bases for J; bases not matched to a gene: 8. The CDR3 sequence: CASSPDRGPSNQPQHF. The CDR3 coding sequence is TGTGCCAGCAGCCCCGACAGGGGGCCATCCAATCAGCCCCAGCATTTT.

This clone was counted only a few times. The rearrangement uses TRBV6-5 and TRBJ2-1, with D perhaps TRBD2 (5 bases). Germline assignment: CDR1 MNHEY and CDR2 SVGAGI. This CDR3 has 15 amino acids. Between the trimmed V and J ends, which lost 0 bases and 7 bases, there was a span of 13 bases. Written as DNA, the CDR3 is TGTGCCAGCAGTTACTCAGGGAGTGGGTTTAATGAGCAGTTCTTC. It is translated as CASSYSGSGFNEQFF.

This chain links TRBV5-4 with TRBJ2-6; TRBD1 aligns across 7 bases. The V and J ends lost 4 bases and 0 bases, in that order; junction bases with no gene match: 10. Germline values: CDR1 SGHNT, CDR2 YYREEE (reference sequence). The CDR3 sequence is 18 residues long. The CDR3 is CASSTGTVFSSGANVLTF. In DNA form, the CDR3 reads TGTGCCAGCAGCACCGGGACAGTTTTCAGCTCTGGGGCCAACGTCCTGACTTTC.

The chain has TRBV19 and TRBJ2-1; TRBD2 agrees at 10 bases. CDR1 LNHDA and CDR2 SQIVND come from the germline V gene (reference sequence). This CDR3 contains 16 residues. Trimming cost V 7 bases and J 4 bases; bases outside gene matches: 10. In DNA form, the CDR3 reads TGTGCCAGTACCCAAAGGGCTAGCGGGGGATACAATGAGCAGTTCTTC. Its translation is CASTQRASGGYNEQFF. Supplemented by reference TRBV19 and TRBJ2-1, the full variable domain reads DGGITQSPKYLFRKEGQNVTLSCEQNLNHDAMYWYRQDPGQGLRLIYYSQIVNDFQKGDIAEGYSVSREKKESFPLTVTSAQKNPTAFYLCASTQRASGGYNEQFFGPGTRLTVL.

The chain is built from TRBV15 and TRBJ1-1; weak D call: TRBD1 (5 bases). The length of the CDR3 is 13 residues. Germline assignment: CDR1 LNHNV and CDR2 YYDKDF (reference sequence). Trimming stripped 5 bases from V and 10 bases from J, with 17 bases between. In DNA form, the CDR3 reads TGTGCCACCAGCGTTAGGAGGGACGGTATAGCTTTCTTT. It encodes CATSVRRDGIAFF.

The V and J genes are TRBV7-9 and TRBJ1-4; 8 bases fit TRBD1. CDR1 and CDR2 (germline): SEHNR, FQNEAQ (reference sequence). V was pared by 3 bases and J by 8 bases, with 8 bases of the junction left unmatched. CDR3 length equals 15 residues. CDR3 residues: CASSFRAGGAEKLFF. The CDR3 coding sequence is TGTGCCAGCAGCTTTCGTGCAGGGGGCGCCGAAAAACTGTTTTTT.

The table lists this clone with a count of one. This rearrangement joins TRBV6-1 to TRBJ1-2; TRBD1 is a possible D gene (5 bases). Germline CDR1 MNHNS, CDR2 SASEGT. The CDR3 covers 15 residues. Trimming took 4 bases from V and 6 from J, leaving 18 bases between them. The CDR3 DNA reads TGTGCCAGCAGTGTTTCAGGGCTCCAACATCATGGCTACACCTTC. This encodes CASSVSGLQHHGYTF.

This sequence joins TRBV5-4 and TRBJ2-7; 7 positions match TRBD2. Trimming at V came to 1 base and at J to 3 bases, leaving 1 base not matched to a gene. Germline CDR1 SGHNT, CDR2 YYREEE (reference sequence). This CDR3 has 13 residues. Written as DNA, the CDR3 is TGTGCCAGCAGCTTGACGGGAGGCTACGAGCAGTACTTC. Its translation is CASSLTGGYEQYF.

This rearrangement joins TRBV7-6 to TRBJ1-5; D may be TRBD1 (6 bases). The V and J ends lost 1 base and 1 base respectively, with 11 bases between them. Germline lookup yields CDR1 SGHVS and CDR2 FNYEAQ. The CDR3 covers 16 residues. CDR3 sequence (DNA): TGTGCCAGCAGCTTAGGGCAGGGGCTAAGCAATCAGCCCCAGCATTTT. This codes for CASSLGQGLSNQPQHF.

The gene calls are TRBV7-2 and TRBJ2-1; TRBD1 agrees at 8 bases. The CDR3 is made up of 15 amino acids. V was clipped by 1 base and J by 4 bases; unmatched bases: 3. Germline lookup yields CDR1 SGHTA and CDR2 FQGNSA. CDR3 coding DNA: TGTGCCAGCAGCTTAGACAGGGGGAGTTACAATGAGCAGTTCTTC. Translating gives CASSLDRGSYNEQFF.

This clone was seen a handful of times. The chain links TRBV5-4 to TRBJ1-1; the D is unclear. Germline V gene lookup returns CDR1 SGHNT and CDR2 YYREEE (reference sequence). V shed 0 bases and J shed 3 bases, with 9 bases lying between them. The CDR3 is made up of 14 amino acids. Written as DNA, the CDR3 is TGTGCCAGCAGCTTGGGACTGCGGGACACTGAAGCTTTCTTT. This translates into CASSLGLRDTEAFF.

The chain joins TRBV7-2 to TRBJ1-2, with D possibly being TRBD1 (5 bases). The V gene lost 7 bases and the J gene lost 4 bases, with 16 bases spanning the gap. The CDR3 loop spans 14 amino acids. Per the germline V gene, CDR1 is SGHTA and CDR2 is FQGNSA. CDR3 sequence reads: CASNFGGVGYGYTF. CDR3 DNA sequence: TGTGCCAGCAACTTCGGGGGGGTGGGCTATGGCTACACCTTC.